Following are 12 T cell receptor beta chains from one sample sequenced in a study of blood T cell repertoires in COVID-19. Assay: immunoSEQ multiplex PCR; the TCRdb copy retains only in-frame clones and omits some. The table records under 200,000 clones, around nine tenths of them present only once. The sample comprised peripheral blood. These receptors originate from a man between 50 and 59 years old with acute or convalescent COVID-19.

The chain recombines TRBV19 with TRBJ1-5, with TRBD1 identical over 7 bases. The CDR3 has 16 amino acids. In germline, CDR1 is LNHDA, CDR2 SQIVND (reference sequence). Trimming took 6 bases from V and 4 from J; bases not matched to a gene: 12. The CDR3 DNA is TGTGCCAGTAGAGGGGAAACAGGGGTGAGGAATCAGCCCCAGCATTTT. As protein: CASRGETGVRNQPQHF.

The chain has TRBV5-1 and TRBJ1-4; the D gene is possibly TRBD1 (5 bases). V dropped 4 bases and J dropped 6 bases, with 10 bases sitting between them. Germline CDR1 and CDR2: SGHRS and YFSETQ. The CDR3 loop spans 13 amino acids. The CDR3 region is CASSLTADEKLFF. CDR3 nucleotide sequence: TGCGCCAGCAGCCTGACAGCCGATGAAAAACTGTTTTTT. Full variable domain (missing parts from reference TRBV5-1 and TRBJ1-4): KAGVTQTPRYLIKTRGQQVTLSCSPISGHRSVSWYQQTPGQGLQFLFEYFSETQRNKGNFPGRFSGRQFSNSRSEMNVSTLELGDSALYLCASSLTADEKLFFGSGTQLSVL.

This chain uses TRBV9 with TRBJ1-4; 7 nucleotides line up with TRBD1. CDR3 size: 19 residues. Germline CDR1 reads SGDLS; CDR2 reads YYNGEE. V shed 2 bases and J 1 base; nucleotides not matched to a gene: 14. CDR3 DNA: TGTGCCAGCAGCGTCTCGGTTGGAGGGGGCGTGGGAACTAATGAAAAACTGTTTTTT. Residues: CASSVSVGGGVGTNEKLFF.

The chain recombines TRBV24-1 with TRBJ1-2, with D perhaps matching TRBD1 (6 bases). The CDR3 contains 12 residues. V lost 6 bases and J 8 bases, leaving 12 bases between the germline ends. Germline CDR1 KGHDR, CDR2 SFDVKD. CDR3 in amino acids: CATSNRVNGYTF. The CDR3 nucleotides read TGTGCCACCAGTAACAGGGTGAACGGCTACACCTTC.

The DNA of the CDR3 is TGTGCCAGCAGTTCCCCCGGAGACCAGGGGAGGGTCCCCTACGAGCAGTACTTC. Translating it yields CASSSPGDQGRVPYEQYF. This chain links TRBV28 with TRBJ2-7; D perhaps matches TRBD2 (7 bases). V was shortened by 4 bases and J by 2 bases, with 24 bases between the two germline ends. The CDR3 has 18 amino acids. The germline gives CDR1 MDHEN, CDR2 SYDVKM.

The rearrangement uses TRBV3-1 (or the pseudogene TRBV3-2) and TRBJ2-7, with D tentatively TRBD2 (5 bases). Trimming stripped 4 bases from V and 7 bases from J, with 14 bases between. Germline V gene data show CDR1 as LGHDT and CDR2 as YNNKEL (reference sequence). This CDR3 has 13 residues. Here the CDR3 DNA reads TGTGCCAGCAGCCCCTTTTTGAGGAGGGAGCAGTACGTC. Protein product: CASSPFLRREQYV.

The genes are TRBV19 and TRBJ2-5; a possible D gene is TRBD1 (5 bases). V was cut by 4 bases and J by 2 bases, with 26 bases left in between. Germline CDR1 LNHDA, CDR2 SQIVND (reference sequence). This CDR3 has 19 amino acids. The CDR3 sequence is CASSNSGSAVGGLQETQYF. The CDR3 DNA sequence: TGTGCCAGTAGTAATTCAGGGTCGGCTGTGGGTGGGCTGCAAGAGACCCAGTACTTC.

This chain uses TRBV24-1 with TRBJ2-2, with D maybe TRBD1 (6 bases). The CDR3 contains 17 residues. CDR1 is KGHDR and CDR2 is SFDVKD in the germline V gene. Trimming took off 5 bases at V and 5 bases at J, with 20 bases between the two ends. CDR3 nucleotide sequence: TGTGCCACCAGTGGCAACGTCGGGACATATAATACCGGGGAGCTGTTTTTT. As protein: CATSGNVGTYNTGELFF.

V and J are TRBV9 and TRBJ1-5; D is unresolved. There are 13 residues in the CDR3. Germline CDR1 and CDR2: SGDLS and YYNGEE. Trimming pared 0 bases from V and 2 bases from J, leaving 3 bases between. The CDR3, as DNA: TGTGCCAGCAGCGTAGCTGGCAATCAGCCCCAGCATTTT. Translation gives CASSVAGNQPQHF. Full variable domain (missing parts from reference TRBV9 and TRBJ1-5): DSGVTQTPKHLITATGQRVTLRCSPRSGDLSVYWYQQSLDQGLQFLIQYYNGEERAKGNILERFSAQQFPDLHSELNLSSLELGDSALYFCASSVAGNQPQHFGDGTRLSIL.

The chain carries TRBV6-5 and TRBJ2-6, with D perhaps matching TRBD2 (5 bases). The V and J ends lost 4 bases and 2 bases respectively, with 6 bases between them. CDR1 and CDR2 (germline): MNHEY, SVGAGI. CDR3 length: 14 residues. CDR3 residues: CASSSGAGANVLTF. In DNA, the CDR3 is TGTGCCAGCAGTTCCGGGGCTGGGGCCAACGTCCTGACTTTC.

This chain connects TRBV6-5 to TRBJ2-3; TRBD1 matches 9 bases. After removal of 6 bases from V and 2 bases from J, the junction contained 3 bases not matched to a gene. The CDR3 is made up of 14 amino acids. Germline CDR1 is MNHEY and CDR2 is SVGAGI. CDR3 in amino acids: CASRGTGLTDTQYF. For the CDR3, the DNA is TGTGCCAGCAGGGGGACAGGGCTCACAGATACGCAGTATTTT.

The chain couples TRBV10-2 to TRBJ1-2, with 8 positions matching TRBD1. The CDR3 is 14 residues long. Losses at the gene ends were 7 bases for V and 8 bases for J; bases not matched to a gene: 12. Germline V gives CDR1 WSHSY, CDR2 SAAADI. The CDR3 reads CASTQSDRGGGYTF. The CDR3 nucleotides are TGCGCCAGCACCCAGAGCGACAGGGGTGGCGGCTACACCTTC.